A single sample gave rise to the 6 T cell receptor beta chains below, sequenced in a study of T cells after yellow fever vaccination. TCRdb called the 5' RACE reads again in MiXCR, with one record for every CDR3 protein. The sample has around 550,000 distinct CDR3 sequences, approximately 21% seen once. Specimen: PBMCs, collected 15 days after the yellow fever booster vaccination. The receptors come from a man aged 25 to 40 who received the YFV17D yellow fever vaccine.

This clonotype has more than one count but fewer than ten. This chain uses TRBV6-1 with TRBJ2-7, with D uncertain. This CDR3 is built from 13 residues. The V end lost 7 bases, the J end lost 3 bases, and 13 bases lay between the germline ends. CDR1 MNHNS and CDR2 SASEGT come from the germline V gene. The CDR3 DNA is TGTGCCAGCAAATCTCCCCTGGTCTACGAGCAGTACTTC. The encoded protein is CASKSPLVYEQYF.

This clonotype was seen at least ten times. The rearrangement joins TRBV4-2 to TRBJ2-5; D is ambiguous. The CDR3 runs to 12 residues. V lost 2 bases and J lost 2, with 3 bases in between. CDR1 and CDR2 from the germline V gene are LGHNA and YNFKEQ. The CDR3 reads CASSQQQETQYF. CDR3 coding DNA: TGTGCCAGCAGCCAACAACAAGAGACCCAGTACTTC.

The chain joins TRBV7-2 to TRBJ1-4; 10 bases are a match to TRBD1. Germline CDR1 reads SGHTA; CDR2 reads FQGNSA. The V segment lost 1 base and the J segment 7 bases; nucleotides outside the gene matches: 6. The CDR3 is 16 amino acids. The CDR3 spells CASSLGTRDRGEKLFF. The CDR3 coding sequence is TGTGCCAGCAGCTTAGGGACCCGGGACAGGGGTGAAAAACTGTTTTTT.

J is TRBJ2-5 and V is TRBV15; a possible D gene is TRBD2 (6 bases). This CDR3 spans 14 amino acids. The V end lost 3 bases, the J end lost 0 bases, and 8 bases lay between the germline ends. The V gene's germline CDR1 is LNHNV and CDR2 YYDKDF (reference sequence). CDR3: CATSRDYHQETQYF. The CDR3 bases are TGTGCCACCAGCAGGGACTATCACCAAGAGACCCAGTACTTC. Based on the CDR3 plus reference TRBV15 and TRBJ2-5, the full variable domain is DAMVIQNPRYQVTQFGKPVTLSCSQTLNHNVMYWYQQKSSQAPKLLFHYYDKDFNNEADTPDNFQSRRPNTSFCFLDIRSPGLGDTAMYLCATSRDYHQETQYFGPGTRLLVL.

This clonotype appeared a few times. CDR3 protein: CASSWTEKQETQYF. CDR3 in DNA: TGTGCCAGCAGCTGGACAGAAAAACAAGAGACCCAGTACTTC. This chain links TRBV7-2 with TRBJ2-5; tentatively, D is TRBD1 (6 bases). Germline V CDR1 and CDR2: SGHTA, FQGNSA. The CDR3 runs to 14 residues. Trimming removed 4 bases from V and 2 bases from J, with 11 bases in between.

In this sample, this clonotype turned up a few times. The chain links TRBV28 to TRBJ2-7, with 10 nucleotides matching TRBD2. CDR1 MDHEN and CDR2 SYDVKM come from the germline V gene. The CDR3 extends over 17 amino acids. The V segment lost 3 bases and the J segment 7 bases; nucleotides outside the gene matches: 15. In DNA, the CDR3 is TGTGCCAGCAGTTTTGTGGGGGTGCTAGCGGGAGCTGAAGAGCAGTACTTC. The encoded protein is CASSFVGVLAGAEEQYF.